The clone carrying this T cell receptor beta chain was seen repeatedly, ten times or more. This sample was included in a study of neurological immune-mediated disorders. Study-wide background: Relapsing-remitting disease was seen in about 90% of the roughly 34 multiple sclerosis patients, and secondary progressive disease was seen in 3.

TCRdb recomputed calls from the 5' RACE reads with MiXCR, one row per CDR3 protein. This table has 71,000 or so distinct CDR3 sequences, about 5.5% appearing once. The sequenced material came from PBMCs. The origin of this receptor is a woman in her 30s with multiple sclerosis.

The chain's CDR3 is CASSRGVAGNTEAFF. DNA for the CDR3: TGCGCCAGCAGCCGGGGAGTGGCGGGGAACACTGAAGCTTTCTTT. The chain uses TRBV5-1 and TRBJ1-1; no definite D call. This CDR3 spans 15 amino acids. Trimming took off 4 bases at V and 1 base at J, with 14 bases between the two ends. From germline, CDR1 is SGHRS and CDR2 YFSETQ.